One sample yielded the 17 T cell receptor beta chains listed below, sequenced in a study of cytomegalovirus exposure and HLA in healthy donors. Primers for the PCR totalled 60 Vbeta and 13 Jbeta. Using immunoSEQ multiplex PCR, the repertoire was profiled, and TCRdb retains in-frame clones only, with some absent. The table has 150,000 to 200,000 clones, about 81% seen once. The sequenced sample was PBMCs. The receptors here all came from a man aged 18 to 30 in good health and CMV-seronegative.

The V and J genes are TRBV2 and TRBJ2-3; unclear D gene. There are 11 residues in the CDR3. CDR1 SNHLY and CDR2 FYNNEI come from the germline V gene. Trimming pared 6 bases from V and 3 bases from J, leaving 4 bases between. The CDR3 loop is CASSVTDTQYF. The CDR3 DNA sequence: TGTGCCAGCAGCGTGACAGATACGCAGTATTTT.

This chain joins TRBV7-9 and TRBJ2-1; D ambiguous. V was shortened by 4 bases and J by 1 base, with 5 bases between the two germline ends. Germline V gene lookup returns CDR1 SEHNR and CDR2 FQNEAQ (reference sequence). The CDR3 loop spans 13 amino acids. DNA for the CDR3: TGTGCCAGCAGCTCGAGGTCCTACAATGAGCAGTTCTTC. It translates to CASSSRSYNEQFF.

This clone was picked up one time. This chain uses TRBV27 with TRBJ1-5; 12 bases fit TRBD1. This CDR3 region has 15 residues. Germline-derived CDR1 and CDR2 are MNHEY and SMNVEV (reference sequence). With 5 bases clipped from V and 6 bases from J, the junction kept 5 bases outside the gene matches. The CDR3 sequence: CASSPGTGGSQPQHF. The CDR3, as DNA: TGTGCCAGCAGTCCTGGGACAGGGGGCAGTCAGCCCCAGCATTTT.

The chain uses TRBV19 and TRBJ1-2; 7 bases agree with TRBD1. The V gene end was trimmed by 6 bases and the J gene end by 4 bases; junction bases not matched to a gene: 5. In germline, CDR1 is LNHDA, CDR2 SQIVND (reference sequence). CDR3 length equals 13 residues. CDR3 bases: TGTGCCAGTAGCCCCCGGGACAGCTATGGCTACACCTTC. It codes for CASSPRDSYGYTF.

This chain's CDR3 is CSARTGPSYEQYF. The CDR3 nucleotides read TGCAGCGCTAGGACAGGACCCTCCTACGAGCAGTACTTC. The chain links TRBV29-1 to TRBJ2-7, with 7 bases that match TRBD1. The CDR3 length is 13 residues. The V and J ends lost 7 bases and 0 bases, in that order; junction bases with no gene match: 6. From germline, CDR1 is SQVTM and CDR2 ANQGSEA.

This clone appeared a single time. This sequence joins TRBV21-1 and TRBJ2-3; the D segment call TRBD2 is taken from the table without a DNA check. TRBV21-1 is a known pseudogene. The CDR3 sequence is 24 residues long. CDR3 DNA sequence: TGTGCCAGCAGCAAAGGCCACTACGCCCAAAAGATAGCGGGAGATAAGACTAGCACAGATACGCAGTATTTT. It specifies CASSKGHYAQKIAGDKTSTDTQYF.

This rearrangement joins TRBV10-3 to TRBJ1-2; 9 bases agree with TRBD1. The CDR3 sequence is 14 residues long. The germline gives CDR1 ENHRY, CDR2 SYGVKD. V lost 4 bases to trimming and J lost 1 base; unmatched junction nucleotides: 1. In DNA, the CDR3 is TGTGCCATCAGTGGACAGGGGGATAACTATGGCTACACCTTC. Encoded protein: CAISGQGDNYGYTF.

The rearrangement uses TRBV4-1 and TRBJ2-3; 10 bases are a match to TRBD2. The length of the CDR3 is 16 residues. Germline V CDR1 and CDR2: MGHRA, YSYEKL. With V trimmed by 0 bases and J by 6 bases, 6 bases remained unmatched. This CDR3 reads CASSQESSGRGDTQYF. CDR3 nucleotides: TGCGCCAGCAGCCAAGAGTCTAGCGGGAGAGGTGATACGCAGTATTTT.

About this clone itself: Other DNA sequences within the sample encode an identical CDR3. The genes are TRBV5-1 and TRBJ2-3; D is unclear. Trimming took 0 bases from V and 0 from J, leaving 8 bases between them. This CDR3 contains 15 residues. CDR1 SGHRS and CDR2 YFSETQ come from the germline V gene. Here the CDR3 DNA reads TGCGCCAGCAGCTTGGGAGGTGGAAGCACAGATACGCAGTATTTT. It codes for CASSLGGGSTDTQYF.

The rearrangement joins TRBV10-2 to TRBJ2-7; D uncertain. The V end lost 4 bases, the J end lost 3 bases, and 10 bases lay between the germline ends. The length of the CDR3 is 13 residues. Germline V gene data show CDR1 as WSHSY and CDR2 as SAAADI. CDR3 sequence reads: CASSAATHYEQYF. CDR3 nucleotides: TGCGCCAGCAGTGCAGCGACCCACTACGAGCAGTACTTC.

This rearrangement joins TRBV5-4 to TRBJ2-7, with TRBD1 matching over 7 bases. Germline values: CDR1 SGHNT, CDR2 YYREEE (reference sequence). This CDR3 comprises 15 residues. V was clipped by 3 bases and J by 0 bases; unmatched bases: 6. CDR3 DNA sequence: TGTGCCAGCAGCTCCATGGGACAGCGCTCCTACGAGCAGTACTTC. Residues: CASSSMGQRSYEQYF.

This chain joins TRBV27 and TRBJ1-5; TRBD1 matches 7 bases. Germline CDR1 is MNHEY and CDR2 is SMNVEV (reference sequence). The V gene end was trimmed by 5 bases and the J gene end by 2 bases; junction bases not matched to a gene: 6. The CDR3 spans 15 residues. The CDR3 coding sequence is TGTGCCAGCAGTCCTGACAGGGTTGGCAATCAGCCCCAGCATTTT. This codes for CASSPDRVGNQPQHF.

This CDR3 is CASSFGQGYEQFF. The CDR3 coding sequence is TGTGCCAGCAGTTTTGGACAGGGCTATGAGCAGTTCTTC. The V call is TRBV27, the J call TRBJ2-1; 8 nucleotides agree with TRBD1. Germline CDR1 reads MNHEY; CDR2 reads SMNVEV (reference sequence). The CDR3 has 13 residues. V trimming: 3 bases; J trimming: 8 bases; junction bases outside the gene matches: 3.

The chain couples TRBV5-6 to TRBJ2-3; perhaps TRBD2 as D (5 bases). V lost 3 bases to trimming and J lost 7 bases, with 9 bases between them. The CDR3 extends over 12 amino acids. Germline assignment: CDR1 SGHDT and CDR2 YYEEEE. The CDR3 DNA follows: TGTGCCAGCAGCTCGGACTCACATACGCAGTATTTT. Residues: CASSSDSHTQYF.

This chain links TRBV4-1 with TRBJ2-1, with D possibly TRBD2 on 6 matching bases. Germline loops: CDR1 MGHRA, CDR2 YSYEKL. V was shortened by 0 bases and J by 6 bases, with 18 bases between the two germline ends. The CDR3 has 17 amino acids. CDR3 nucleotides: TGCGCCAGCAGCCAAGATGGGGTGGGAGCGGGTGTCAATGAGCAGTTCTTC. Protein: CASSQDGVGAGVNEQFF.

The chain carries TRBV14 and TRBJ2-2; 9 bases line up with TRBD2. V was pared by 1 base and J by 5 bases, with 14 bases of the junction left unmatched. The CDR3 extends over 19 amino acids. From germline, CDR1 is SGHDN and CDR2 FVKESK. CDR3 sequence: CASSQVNSPWLAGTGELFF. The CDR3 DNA sequence: TGTGCCAGCAGCCAAGTAAATTCTCCGTGGCTAGCGGGAACCGGGGAGCTGTTTTTT.

V is TRBV21-1 and J is TRBJ2-5; the table names TRBD2, a call not compared with the DNA. TRBV21-1 is labeled a pseudogene. The CDR3 contains 18 residues. The CDR3 coding sequence is TGTGCCAGCAGCAAAGAGGGAGCCCGGGCCAAGCCTCAAGAGACCCAGTACTTC. It is translated as CASSKEGARAKPQETQYF.